The rows below give T cell receptor beta chains drawn from one sample of a study of T cell repertoires in cytomegalovirus infection. Via MiXCR, TCRdb re-called the reads, giving one row per CDR3 protein. Here the sample spans a few hundred thousand distinct CDR3 sequences, approximately 9% being singletons. Sequencing was performed on PBMCs. Receptors were obtained from a human donor in good health (CMV status not recorded). Some clones in this sample may be carry-over from other donors' samples. CDR3s include the opening cysteine and the closing phenylalanine or tryptophan. A D gene is named only where the DNA matches it firmly. Some rows have no size entry. The others give once, few or many, or a class for an expanded clone.

17	TRBV12-3/TRBV12-4	TRBD2	.	TRBJ2-1	TGTGCCAGCAGACCGGGACTAGCGGGAGGGCGAAGCAATGAGCAGTTCTTC	CASRPGLAGGRSNEQFF
16	TRBV11-2	.	many	TRBJ2-2	TGTGCCAGCAGCCGAACCGGGGCGTCGAACACCGGGGAGCTGTTTTTT	CASSRTGASNTGELFF
15	TRBV28	.	.	TRBJ2-2	TGTGCCAGCAGTACGACAGTTTTAGGCACCGGGGAGCTGTTTTTT	CASSTTVLGTGELFF
14	TRBV7-2	.	few	TRBJ2-1	TGTGCCAGCAGCCTAAGTTCCCGGCACAATGAGCAGTTCTTC	CASSLSSRHNEQFF
13	TRBV2	TRBD1	many	TRBJ2-1	TGTGCCAGCACACGGGACAGTTACAATGAGCAGTTCTTC	CASTRDSYNEQFF
15	TRBV7-2	.	many	TRBJ1-2	TGTGCCAGCAGCTTAGCCACAGCCTATGCCTATGGCTACACCTTC	CASSLATAYAYGYTF
17	TRBV5-6	TRBD1	few	TRBJ2-3	TGTGCCAGCAGCTTGGTAGGGACAGGGGGAGGCACAGATACGCAGTATTTT	CASSLVGTGGGTDTQYF
15	TRBV7-8	TRBD1	few	TRBJ2-7	TGTGCCAGCAGCTCCCGGGACAGGGGCATCTACGAGCAGTACTTC	CASSSRDRGIYEQYF
13	TRBV2	.	few	TRBJ1-1	TGTGCCAGCAGATTCAACATGAACACTGAAGCTTTCTTT	CASRFNMNTEAFF
16	TRBV7-8	.	many	TRBJ1-5	TGTGCCAGCAGCTTAGGGCCAGGGTATAGCAATCAGCCCCAGCATTTT	CASSLGPGYSNQPQHF
16	TRBV11-3	.	many	TRBJ1-1	TGTGCCAGCAGCTTAGACGGGCGCAGGTCGAACACTGAAGCTTTCTTT	CASSLDGRRSNTEAFF
15	TRBV7-9	.	many	TRBJ1-6	TGTGCCAGCAAGAGTGGCGCAGGGCTCAATTCACCCCTCCACTTT	CASKSGAGLNSPLHF
14	TRBV29-1	TRBD1	few	TRBJ2-3	TGCAGCGCCCCTCGGACAGGTAGCACAGATACGCAGTATTTT	CSAPRTGSTDTQYF
16	TRBV7-9	.	few	TRBJ2-2	TGTGCCAGCAGCGACGACTTCGGGACGAACACCGGGGAGCTGTTTTTT	CASSDDFGTNTGELFF
17	TRBV7-2	TRBD1	many	TRBJ1-2	TGTGCCAGCAGCCCGTTCGTGAGACAGGGAATTAACTATGGCTACACCTTC	CASSPFVRQGINYGYTF
15	TRBV7-2	TRBD1	many	TRBJ1-2	TGTGCCAGCACGCCGGACAGGGGCCAAAACTATGGCTACACCTTC	CASTPDRGQNYGYTF
13	TRBV13	TRBD1	.	TRBJ2-7	TGTGCCAGCAGCGGGACAGGACCCTACGAGCAGTACTTC	CASSGTGPYEQYF
17	TRBV5-4	.	.	TRBJ2-4	TGTGCCAGCAGCTTGGGTGACAGTGGAGGGGCCAAAAACATTCAGTACTTC	CASSLGDSGGAKNIQYF
14	TRBV7-9	.	many	TRBJ2-5	TGTGCCAGCAGCTCCCGGAATCAGCGGGAGACCCAGTACTTC	CASSSRNQRETQYF
14	TRBV6-2/TRBV6-3	TRBD1	many	TRBJ2-7	TGTGCCAGCAGGGGAACAGGGGTCGATTACGAGCAGTACTTC	CASRGTGVDYEQYF
15	TRBV7-2	.	many	TRBJ1-5	TGTGCCAGCAGTCAGATGGGGGATAGCAATCAGCCCCAGCATTTT	CASSQMGDSNQPQHF
13	TRBV20-1	.	.	TRBJ1-5	TGCAGTGCTAAACAGGGCTACAATCAGCCCCAGCATTTT	CSAKQGYNQPQHF
16	TRBV18	.	many	TRBJ1-1	TGTGCCAGCTCAGCGGAGCCGGGCCAGGGGAACACTGAAGCTTTCTTT	CASSAEPGQGNTEAFF
13	TRBV24-1	.	many	TRBJ1-1	TGTGCCACCAGTGACTGGACACGGGATGAAGCTTTCTTT	CATSDWTRDEAFF
14	TRBV20-1	TRBD2	many	TRBJ2-1	TGCAGTGCAACCCCCGGGACTAGCGGGAGGTTGCAGTTCTTC	CSATPGTSGRLQFF
16	TRBV12-3/TRBV12-4	.	many	TRBJ2-5	TGTGCCAGCAGCCTTGGCCTCAGGGGTTCCGGCGAGACCCAGTACTTC	CASSLGLRGSGETQYF
13	TRBV18	.	.	TRBJ1-2	TGTGCCAGCTACCCGACGGATTCCTATGGCTACACCTTC	CASYPTDSYGYTF